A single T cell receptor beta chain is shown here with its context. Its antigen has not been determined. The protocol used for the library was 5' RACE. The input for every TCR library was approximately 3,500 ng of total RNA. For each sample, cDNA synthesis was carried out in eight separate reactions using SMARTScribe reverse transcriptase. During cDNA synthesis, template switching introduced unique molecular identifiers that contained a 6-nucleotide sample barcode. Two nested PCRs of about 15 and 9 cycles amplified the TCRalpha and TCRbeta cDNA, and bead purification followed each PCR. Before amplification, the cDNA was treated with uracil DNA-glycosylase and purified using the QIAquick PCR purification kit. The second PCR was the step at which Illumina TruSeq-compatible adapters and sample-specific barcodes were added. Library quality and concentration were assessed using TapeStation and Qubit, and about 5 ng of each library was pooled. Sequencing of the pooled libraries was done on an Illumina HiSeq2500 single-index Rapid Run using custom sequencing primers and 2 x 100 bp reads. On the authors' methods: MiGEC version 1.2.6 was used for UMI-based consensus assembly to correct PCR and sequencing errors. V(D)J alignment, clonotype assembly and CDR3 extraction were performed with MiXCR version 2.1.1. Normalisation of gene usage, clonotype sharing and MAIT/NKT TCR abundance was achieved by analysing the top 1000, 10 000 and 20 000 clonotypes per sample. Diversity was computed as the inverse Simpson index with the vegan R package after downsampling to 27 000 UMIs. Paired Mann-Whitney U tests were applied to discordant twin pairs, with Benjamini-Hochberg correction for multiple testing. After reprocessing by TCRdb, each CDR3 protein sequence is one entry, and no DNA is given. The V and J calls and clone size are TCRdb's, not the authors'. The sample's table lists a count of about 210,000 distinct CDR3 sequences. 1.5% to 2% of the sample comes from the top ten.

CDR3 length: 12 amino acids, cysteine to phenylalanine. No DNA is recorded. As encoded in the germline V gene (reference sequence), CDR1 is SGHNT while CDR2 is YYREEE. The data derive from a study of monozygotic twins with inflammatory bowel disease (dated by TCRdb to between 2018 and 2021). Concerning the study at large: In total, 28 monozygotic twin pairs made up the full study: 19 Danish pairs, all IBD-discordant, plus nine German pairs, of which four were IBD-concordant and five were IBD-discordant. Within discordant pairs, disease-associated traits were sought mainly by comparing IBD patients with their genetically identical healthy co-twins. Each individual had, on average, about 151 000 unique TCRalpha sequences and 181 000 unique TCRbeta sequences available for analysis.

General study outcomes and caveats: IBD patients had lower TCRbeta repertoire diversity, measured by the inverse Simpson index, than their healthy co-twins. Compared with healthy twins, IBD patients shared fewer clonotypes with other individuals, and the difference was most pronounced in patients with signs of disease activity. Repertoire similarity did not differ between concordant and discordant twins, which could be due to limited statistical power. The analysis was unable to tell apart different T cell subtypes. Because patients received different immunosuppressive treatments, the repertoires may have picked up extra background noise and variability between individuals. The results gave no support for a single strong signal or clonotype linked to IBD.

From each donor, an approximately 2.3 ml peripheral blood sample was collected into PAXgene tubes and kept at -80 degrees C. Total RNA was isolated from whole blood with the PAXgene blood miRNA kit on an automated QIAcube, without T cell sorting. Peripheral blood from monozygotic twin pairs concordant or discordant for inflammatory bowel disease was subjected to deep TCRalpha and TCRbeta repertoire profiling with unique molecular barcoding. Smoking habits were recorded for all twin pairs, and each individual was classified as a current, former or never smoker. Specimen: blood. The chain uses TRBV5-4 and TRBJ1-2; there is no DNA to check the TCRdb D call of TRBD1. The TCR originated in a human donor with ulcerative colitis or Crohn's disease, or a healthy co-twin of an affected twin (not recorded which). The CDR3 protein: CASSFPGYGYTF.